This TCR beta chain derives from a study of cytomegalovirus exposure and HLA in healthy donors. The PCR was carried out with 60 Vbeta primers and 13 Jbeta primers. Clones were read by immunoSEQ multiplex PCR, and TCRdb kept only the in-frame ones, dropping some. This table holds some 160,000 clones, about 78% found once. This CDR3 has 15 amino acids. The germline V and J ends were trimmed by 8 bases and 2 bases, with 16 bases remaining between them. Germline V lookup: CDR1 KGHSH, CDR2 LQKENI. The V and J genes are TRBV18 and TRBJ1-5; D ambiguous. The receptor comes from a male donor in good health and CMV-seronegative. The sequencing sample was made of PBMCs. The CDR3 sequence is CASPRGVEGNQPQHF. The CDR3, as DNA: TGTGCCAGCCCACGAGGAGTAGAGGGCAATCAGCCCCAGCATTTT.